This is a list of T cell receptor beta chains from one sample in a study of T cell repertoires in cytomegalovirus infection. No antigen is known for these receptors. TCRdb passed the reads through MiXCR, listing each CDR3 protein once. The table shows about 480,000 distinct CDR3 sequences, with 30% to 40% occurring only once. This sample comprised cultured PBMCs, obtained from culture after CMV antigen stimulation. The receptors originated from a human donor in good health (CMV status not recorded). Some clones in this sample may be carry-over from other donors' samples. The CDR3 runs from the conserved cysteine through the conserved F or W. D genes are given only for firm matches. A row's size may be missing; if present it is once, few, many or a size class.

j_call v_call d_call clone_size cdr3_nt cdr3_aa
TRBJ2-3 TRBV7-2 NA few TGTGCCAGCAGCTTAGCCGGGACTCCCCCGCATACGCAGTATTTT CASSLAGTPPHTQYF
TRBJ1-6 TRBV7-2 NA few TGTGCCAGCAGCTTAGCTAGGAATTCACCCCTCCACTTT CASSLARNSPLHF
TRBJ2-1 TRBV3-1 NA NA TGTGCCAGCAGCCAAGCGGGAGCAGGCAATGAGCAGTTCTTC CASSQAGAGNEQFF
TRBJ2-7 TRBV6-2/TRBV6-3 TRBD1 NA TGTGCCAGCAGTTCACACGGACAGGTTGATTCCCACGAGCAGTACTTC CASSSHGQVDSHEQYF
TRBJ1-4 TRBV27 NA NA TGTGCCAGCAGTCCGCGACAGAGGGGGGATGAAAAACTGTTTTTT CASSPRQRGDEKLFF
TRBJ2-5 TRBV7-2 TRBD1 few TGTGCCAGCAGCTCCGACAGGGCCGGCGAGACCCAGTACTTC CASSSDRAGETQYF
TRBJ1-5 TRBV7-2 NA many TGTGCCAGCAGCTCCCCAGGGGCGCATCAGCCCCAGCATTTT CASSSPGAHQPQHF
TRBJ1-5 TRBV20-1 TRBD1 NA TGCAGTGCCGATCGGGAGGCAGGGGGCGGACAGCCCCAGCATTTT CSADREAGGGQPQHF
TRBJ2-7 TRBV10-3 NA NA TGTGCCATCAGTGAGTTATGGGATGGCGAGCAGTACTTC CAISELWDGEQYF
TRBJ1-4 TRBV7-2 TRBD1 few TGTGCCAGCAGCTCGTCAGGGGGCCTCTTAGGGGAAAAACTGTTTTTT CASSSSGGLLGEKLFF
TRBJ2-2 TRBV12-3/TRBV12-4 TRBD2 NA TGTGCCAGCAGTTCTAGCGGGAGTGGGACCGGGGAGCTGTTTTTT CASSSSGSGTGELFF
TRBJ1-1 TRBV30 NA once TGTGCCTGGAGTGTATTGGGCCTGAACACTGAAGCTTTCTTT CAWSVLGLNTEAFF
TRBJ2-2 TRBV7-2 NA few TGTGCCAGCAGCTCGAAGCTCACCGGGGAGCTGTTTTTT CASSSKLTGELFF
TRBJ1-2 TRBV6-6 NA NA TGTGCCAGCAGTTACGAGACGGGGGGCCATGGCTACACCTTC CASSYETGGHGYTF
TRBJ2-6 TRBV6-5 NA NA TGTGCCAGCAGATCAGGGGCTGGGGCCAACGTCCTGACTTTC CASRSGAGANVLTF
TRBJ2-7 TRBV6-6 TRBD2 few TGTGCCAGCGTAGCGGGAGGCGAGCAGTACTTC CASVAGGEQYF
TRBJ2-7 TRBV12-3/TRBV12-4 NA NA TGTGCCAGCGGGGGCCTCTACGAGCAGTACTTC CASGGLYEQYF
TRBJ2-3 TRBV7-2 NA many TGTGCCAGCAGCTTAGGAGGGAGGCACTCAGATACGCAGTATTTT CASSLGGRHSDTQYF
TRBJ2-7 TRBV6-2/TRBV6-3 NA few TGTGCCAGCAGTTACGGGTCCATGGAGCAGTACTTC CASSYGSMEQYF
TRBJ2-5 TRBV5-1 TRBD2 NA TGCGCCAGCAGCGAAGGACTAGCGGGAGCGACCCAGTACTTC CASSEGLAGATQYF
TRBJ2-2 TRBV20-1 NA few TGCAGTGCTAGAAAGGGTTCGGGAACCGGGGAGCTGTTTTTT CSARKGSGTGELFF
TRBJ1-2 TRBV19 TRBD1 few TGTGCCAGTAGTATTGGGGGGACAGGGGTGATTCTTTTCTATGGCTACACCTTC CASSIGGTGVILFYGYTF
TRBJ1-5 TRBV27 NA NA TGTGCCAGCGGGCCATGGAGGAATCAGCCCCAGCATTTT CASGPWRNQPQHF
TRBJ1-6 TRBV18 NA NA TGTGCCAGCTCACCAACCCAGGGTGAGGGGAATTCACCCCTCCACTTT CASSPTQGEGNSPLHF
TRBJ1-1 TRBV20-1 NA NA TGCAGTGCTAAAATCCAGGGTGGTATGAACACTGAAGCTTTCTTT CSAKIQGGMNTEAFF
TRBJ2-1 TRBV20-1 NA NA TGCAGTGCTAGAGATAGGGTCAGGGGCAATGAGCAGTTCTTC CSARDRVRGNEQFF
TRBJ2-7 TRBV19 NA NA TGTGCCACCGCTCCGGGCCAGGGCTACGAGCAGTACTTC CATAPGQGYEQYF
TRBJ2-6 TRBV5-1 NA NA TGCGCCAGCAGCCCCCTGGGGGGAAGCTCTGGGGCCAACGTCCTGACTTTC CASSPLGGSSGANVLTF
TRBJ2-5 TRBV6-5 NA NA TGTGCCAGCAGTTACTCGAGTCTGGAGACCCAGTACTTC CASSYSSLETQYF
TRBJ2-5 TRBV20-1 NA NA TGCAGTGCTGCCTCCCTGGACCCCGGAGAGACCCAGTACTTC CSAASLDPGETQYF
TRBJ2-3 TRBV6-2/TRBV6-3 NA few TGTGCCAGCAGTCCAAACCGATTACGCACAGATACGCAGTATTTT CASSPNRLRTDTQYF
TRBJ2-2 TRBV12-5 TRBD2 NA TGTGCTAGTGGTTTGGTATCCGGGGGGATTCGCACCGGGGAGCTGTTTTTT CASGLVSGGIRTGELFF
TRBJ1-3 TRBV5-4 NA NA TGTGCCAGCAGCGCAGGACAGTCTCGGAACACCATATATTTT CASSAGQSRNTIYF
TRBJ1-4 TRBV7-6 NA NA TGTGCCAGCAGCCAGAGACAGGAGGGTGAAAAACTGTTTTTT CASSQRQEGEKLFF